What follows describes a single TCR beta chain. CDR1 is MNHNY, CDR2 SVGAGI, per germline (reference sequence). This CDR3 is 14 amino acids long. V was trimmed by 7 bases and J by 5 bases, leaving 15 bases between them. This entry comes from a study of blood T cell repertoires in COVID-19. Authors' methods: Reference gene primer amplification gave nucleated cell count estimates. Clones were sequenced by immunoSEQ multiplex PCR, and TCRdb holds only the in-frame ones, with some missing. D and trimming were read from the DNA, whereas the V and J calls and clone size are those reported in that table. The table has some 170,000 clones, roughly 82% seen once. The recovered donors of Cohort 3 showed two negative PCRs, clearance, or symptom resolution.

The chain uses TRBV6-6 and TRBJ2-4, with D possibly being TRBD2 (6 bases). The sequenced sample consisted of PBMCs or T cells enriched from blood (not recorded which). This TCR was recovered from a man aged 45-65 years who had recovered from COVID-19. CDR3 sequence (DNA): TGTGCCAGCACCCCCGGGGGAGAGGAAAACATTCAGTACTTC. This sequence encodes CASTPGGEENIQYF.